This TCR beta chain is from a study of T cells expressing NK-cell markers. Reprocessing the 5' RACE reads, TCRdb reports a single entry for every CDR3 protein and omits DNA. The table for this sample gives approximately 550,000 distinct CDR3 sequences. Germline assignment: CDR1 SGHRS and CDR2 YFSETQ. CDR3 length: 14 amino acids. The clonotype originates from a man younger than 30 in good health. V and J are TRBV5-1 and TRBJ2-5; TCRdb calls TRBD1, which cannot be checked without DNA. The sequencing input was blood T cells: a sorted CD56 or NKG2C T cell subset, CD4+ or CD8+ T cells, or bulk PBMC T cells (not recorded which). The CDR3 protein is CASSLGDRQETQYF.